This TCR beta chain was documented in a study of CD4 T cells in lung cancer (dated 2019 in TCRdb). A note on the overall study: The study screened blood T cells of NSCLC patients for responses to candidate mutation-encoded neoepitopes and isolated neoantigen-specific CD4+ T-cell clones and TCRs. Tumor and non-adjacent lung tissue came from a handful of patients undergoing curative-intent resections for stage I-III non-small cell lung cancer. The patients who underwent resection had lung adenocarcinoma or squamous cell carcinoma, were aged 60 to 69 when blood was donated, and were mostly former smokers. TCRB deep sequencing tracked the frequency of neoantigen-specific clonotypes in tumor resections, non-adjacent lung and cultured T-cell products. Before blood donation, treatments including platinum chemotherapy had been received by the patients, and nivolumab or pembrolizumab had been received by some of the patients. On the study overall, not on this receptor specifically: Some blood-derived responses might reflect in vitro priming of naive T cells or cross-reactivity rather than memory responses to the cancer.

About this clone: What this receptor recognizes is not known. No quality values exist for individual bases; no much larger clone is one base distant.

The method behind the library was the immunoSEQ multiplex PCR assay. Qiagen DNeasy or QIAamp micro DNA kits were used to isolate DNA, and the Adaptive Biotechnology human TCRB sequencing kit was used to sequence TCRB. Sequencing of TCRB libraries was performed on an Illumina MiSeq. On the study's bioinformatics: The kit provider's software was used to analyze TCRB sequence data, and Fisher's exact test was applied to assess tumor enrichment of clonotype templates. Drawn from immuneACCESS, this table holds only the in-frame rearrangements with V and J called that TCRdb kept. Clones are partly lost; checked studies trace under half to an unresolved V gene and leave the rest unexplained. V and J calls and clone size are given by that table; D and trimming were obtained from the DNA. The table for this sample lists roughly 4,800 clones; 74% of them were counted only once. The ten most abundant clones make up approximately 16% of the sample.

CDR1 and CDR2, looked up from the germline V gene, are SGHRS and YFSETQ. Spanning cysteine to phenylalanine, the CDR3 consists of 17 amino acids. Just the 51-base CDR3 DNA is kept, in frame starting at base 1. V lost 0 bases and J lost 6 bases, and the count of bases not matched to a germline gene is 12. This TCR was sampled from a man in his sixties with non-small cell lung cancer. Recombination connected TRBV5-1 to TRBJ2-3, and 8 bases in between align with TRBD2. The sequenced sample consisted of lung tumor tissue. The bases read TGCGCCAGCAGCTTGGAAACCGGGAGGGGCATTTCGGATACGCAGTATTTT. Its coded protein is CASSLETGRGISDTQYF.